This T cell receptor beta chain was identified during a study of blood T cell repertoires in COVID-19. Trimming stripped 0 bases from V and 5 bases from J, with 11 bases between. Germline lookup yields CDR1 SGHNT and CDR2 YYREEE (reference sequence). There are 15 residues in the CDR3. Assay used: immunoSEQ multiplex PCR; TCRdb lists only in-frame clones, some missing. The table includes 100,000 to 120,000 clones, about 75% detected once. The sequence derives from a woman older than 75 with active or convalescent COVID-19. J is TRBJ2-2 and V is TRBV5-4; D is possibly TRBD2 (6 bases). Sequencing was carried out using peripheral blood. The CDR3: CASSLALAGTGELFF. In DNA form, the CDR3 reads TGTGCCAGCAGCTTGGCACTAGCCGGGACCGGGGAGCTGTTTTTT.